This T cell receptor (beta chain) was found in a study of blood T cell repertoires in COVID-19. About the study: There were acute and convalescent COVID-19 samples, and they came from the United States, Italy and Spain. PBMCs, B-cell-depleted T cells, or T cells were the source of the cDNA or gDNA that made up the material.

Some clones are missing from TCRdb's copy, which holds only in-frame ones; the method was immunoSEQ multiplex PCR. The sample includes around 100,000 clones, more than 80% of them seen just once. V lost 1 base and J lost 4; bases outside the gene matches: 8. The germline V gene has CDR1 LGHDT and CDR2 YNNKEL (reference sequence). The CDR3 covers 19 residues. Sequenced material: peripheral blood. The chain uses TRBV3-1 (or the pseudogene TRBV3-2) and TRBJ2-2; the match to TRBD2 covers 14 bases. The TCR comes from a human donor in a cohort sampled during active COVID-19. For the CDR3, the DNA is TGTGCCAGCAGCCAAGTGCGACTAGCGGGGGGGCCGGGCACCGGGGAGCTGTTTTTT. It is translated as CASSQVRLAGGPGTGELFF.